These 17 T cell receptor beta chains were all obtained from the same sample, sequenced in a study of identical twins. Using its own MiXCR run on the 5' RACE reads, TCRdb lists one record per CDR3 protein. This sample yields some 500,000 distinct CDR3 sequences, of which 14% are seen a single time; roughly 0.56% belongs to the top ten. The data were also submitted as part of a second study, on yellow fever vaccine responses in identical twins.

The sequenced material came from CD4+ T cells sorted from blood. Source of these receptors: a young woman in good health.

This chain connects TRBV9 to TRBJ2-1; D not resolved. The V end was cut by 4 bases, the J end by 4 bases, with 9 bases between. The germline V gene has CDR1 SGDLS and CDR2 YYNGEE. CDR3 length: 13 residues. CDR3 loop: CASSSLTYNEQFF. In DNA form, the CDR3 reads TGTGCCAGCAGCTCCCTCACGTACAATGAGCAGTTCTTC.

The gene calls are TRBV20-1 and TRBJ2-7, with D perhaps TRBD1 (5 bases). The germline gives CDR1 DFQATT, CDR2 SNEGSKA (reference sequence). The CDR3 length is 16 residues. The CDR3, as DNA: TGCTGCTTCTGGGGCCGGGTTACAGGCAGGGCCTACGAGCAGTACTTC. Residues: CCFWGRVTGRAYEQYF.

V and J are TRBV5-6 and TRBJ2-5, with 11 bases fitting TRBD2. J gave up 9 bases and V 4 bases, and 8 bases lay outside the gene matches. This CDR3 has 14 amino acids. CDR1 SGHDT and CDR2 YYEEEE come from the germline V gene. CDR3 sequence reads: CASSLTSGKGAQYF. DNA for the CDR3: TGTGCCAGCAGCCTGACTAGCGGGAAAGGGGCCCAGTACTTC.

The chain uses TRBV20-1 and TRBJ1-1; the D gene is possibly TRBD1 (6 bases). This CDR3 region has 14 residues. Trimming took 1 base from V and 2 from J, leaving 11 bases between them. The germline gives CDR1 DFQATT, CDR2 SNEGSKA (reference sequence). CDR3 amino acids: CSARGGTTNTEAFF. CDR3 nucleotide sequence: TGCAGTGCTAGAGGGGGGACAACTAACACTGAAGCTTTCTTT.

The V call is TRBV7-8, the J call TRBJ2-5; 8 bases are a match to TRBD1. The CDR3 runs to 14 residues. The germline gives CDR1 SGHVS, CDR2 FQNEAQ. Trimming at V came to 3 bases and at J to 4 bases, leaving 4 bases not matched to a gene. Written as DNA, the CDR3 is TGTGCCAGCAGCTTGGACAGGGTCGCAGAGACCCAGTACTTC. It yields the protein CASSLDRVAETQYF. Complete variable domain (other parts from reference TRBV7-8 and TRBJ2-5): GAGVSQSPRYKVAKRGQDVALRCDPISGHVSLFWYQQALGQGPEFLTYFQNEAQLDKSGLPSDRFFAERPEGSVSTLKIQRTQQEDSAVYLCASSLDRVAETQYFGPGTRLLVL.

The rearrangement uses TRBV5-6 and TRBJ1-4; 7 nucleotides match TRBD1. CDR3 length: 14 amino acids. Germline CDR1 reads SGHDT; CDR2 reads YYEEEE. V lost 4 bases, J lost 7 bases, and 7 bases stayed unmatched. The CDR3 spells CASSQQGFGEKLFF. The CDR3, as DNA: TGTGCCAGCAGCCAACAGGGGTTTGGTGAAAAACTGTTTTTT.

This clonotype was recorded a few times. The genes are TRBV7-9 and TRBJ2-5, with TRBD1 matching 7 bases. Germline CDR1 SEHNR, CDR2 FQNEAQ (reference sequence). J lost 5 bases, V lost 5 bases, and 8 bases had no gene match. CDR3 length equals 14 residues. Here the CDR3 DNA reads TGTGCCAGCAGCCGGGGACAGCTCGGGGAGACCCAGTACTTC. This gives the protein CASSRGQLGETQYF.

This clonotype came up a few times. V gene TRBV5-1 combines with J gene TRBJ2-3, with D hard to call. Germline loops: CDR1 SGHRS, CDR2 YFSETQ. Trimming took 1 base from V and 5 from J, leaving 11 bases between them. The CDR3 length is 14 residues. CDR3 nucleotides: TGCGCCAGCAGCTTGTTCGGAGCTCAAGATACGCAGTATTTT. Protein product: CASSLFGAQDTQYF.

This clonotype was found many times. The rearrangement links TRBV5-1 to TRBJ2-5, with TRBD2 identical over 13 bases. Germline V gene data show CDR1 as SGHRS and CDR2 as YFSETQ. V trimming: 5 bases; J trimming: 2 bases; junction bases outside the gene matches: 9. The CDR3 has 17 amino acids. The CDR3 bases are TGCGCCAGCAGTTTTGGACTAGCGGGGGCCCGACAAGAGACCCAGTACTTC. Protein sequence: CASSFGLAGARQETQYF.

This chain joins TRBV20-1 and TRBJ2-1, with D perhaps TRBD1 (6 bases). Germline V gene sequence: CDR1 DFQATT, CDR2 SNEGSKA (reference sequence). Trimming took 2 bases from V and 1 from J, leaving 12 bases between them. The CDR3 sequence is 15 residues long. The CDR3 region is CSARPRQGSYNEQFF. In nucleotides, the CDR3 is TGCAGTGCTAGACCCCGCCAGGGGTCCTACAATGAGCAGTTCTTC.

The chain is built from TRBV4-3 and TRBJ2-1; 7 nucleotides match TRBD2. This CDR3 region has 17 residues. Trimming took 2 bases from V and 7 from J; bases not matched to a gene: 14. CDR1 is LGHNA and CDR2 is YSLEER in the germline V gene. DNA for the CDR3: TGCGCCAGCAGCCAACATGGTAGGGAGCGGGGCCGGAATGAGCAGTTCTTC. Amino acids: CASSQHGRERGRNEQFF.

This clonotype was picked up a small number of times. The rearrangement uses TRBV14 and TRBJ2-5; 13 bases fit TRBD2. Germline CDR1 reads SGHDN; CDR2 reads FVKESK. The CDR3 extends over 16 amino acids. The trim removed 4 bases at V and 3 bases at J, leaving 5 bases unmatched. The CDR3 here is CASSPRTSGSEETQYF. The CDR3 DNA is TGTGCCAGCAGCCCGCGGACTAGCGGGAGTGAAGAGACCCAGTACTTC.

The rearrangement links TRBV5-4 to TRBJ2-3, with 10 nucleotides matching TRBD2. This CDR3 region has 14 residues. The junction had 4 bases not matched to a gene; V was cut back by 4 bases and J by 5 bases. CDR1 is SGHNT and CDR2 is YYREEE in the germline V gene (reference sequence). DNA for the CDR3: TGTGCCAGCAGCGCGTTAGCGGGGGGAGATACGCAGTATTTT. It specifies CASSALAGGDTQYF.

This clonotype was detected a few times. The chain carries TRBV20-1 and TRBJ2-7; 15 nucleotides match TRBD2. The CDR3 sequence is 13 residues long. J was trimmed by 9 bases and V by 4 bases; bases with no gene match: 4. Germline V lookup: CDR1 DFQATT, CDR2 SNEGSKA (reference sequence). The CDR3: CSANAGLAGGQYF. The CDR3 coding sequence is TGCAGTGCTAATGCGGGACTAGCGGGAGGGCAGTACTTC.

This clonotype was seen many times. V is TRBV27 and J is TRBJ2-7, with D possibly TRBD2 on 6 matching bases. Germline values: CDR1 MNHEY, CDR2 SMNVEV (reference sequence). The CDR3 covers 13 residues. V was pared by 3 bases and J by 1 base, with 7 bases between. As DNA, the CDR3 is TGTGCCAGCAGTTTTGGGACTTCCTACGAGCAGTACTTC. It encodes CASSFGTSYEQYF.

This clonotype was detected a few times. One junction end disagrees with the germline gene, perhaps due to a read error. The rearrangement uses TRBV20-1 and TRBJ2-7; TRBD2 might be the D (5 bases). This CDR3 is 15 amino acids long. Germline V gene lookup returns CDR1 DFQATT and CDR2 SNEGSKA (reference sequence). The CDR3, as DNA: TGCAGTGCTAGACCTTGGGAGCATTGGTCCTCCGAGCAGTACTTC. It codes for CSARPWEHWSSEQYF.

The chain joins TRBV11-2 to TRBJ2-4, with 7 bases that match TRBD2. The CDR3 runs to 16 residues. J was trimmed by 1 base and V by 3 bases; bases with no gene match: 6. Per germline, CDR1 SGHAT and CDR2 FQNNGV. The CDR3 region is CASSFDPGGAKNIQYF. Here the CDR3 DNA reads TGTGCCAGCAGCTTCGACCCCGGGGGGGCCAAAAACATTCAGTACTTC.